This T cell receptor beta chain emerged from a study of blood T cell repertoires in COVID-19. Whole-study context: The samples span acute and convalescent COVID-19 from the United States, Italy and Spain. PBMCs, B-cell-depleted T cells, or T cells were the source of the cDNA or gDNA that made up the material.

The J segment lost 5 bases and the V segment lost 5 bases, leaving 13 bases of the junction unmatched. The CDR3 extends over 16 amino acids. CDR1 is SGHNT and CDR2 is YENEEA in the germline V gene. Original analysis: How many nucleated cells were present was estimated from reference gene primer amplification. Method: immunoSEQ multiplex PCR; TCRdb's copy keeps in-frame clones and lacks some. V and J calls and clone size are copied from that table; D and trimming were computed from the DNA. The sample lists around 53,000 clones, 70% to 85% occurring once. Sequenced: peripheral blood. This clonotype originated in a man aged 70-80 years with active COVID-19. The chain links TRBV11-3 to TRBJ2-5, with 8 bases matching TRBD1. The CDR3 DNA reads as TGTGCCAGCAGCCATCGGACAGGGCGGGGCGATGAGACCCAGTACTTC. Amino acid sequence: CASSHRTGRGDETQYF.